This T cell receptor beta chain was observed in a study of blood T cell repertoires in COVID-19. Background on the study: Acute-phase and convalescent COVID-19 samples originated in the United States, Italy and Spain.

The germline gives CDR1 SGHTA, CDR2 FQGTGA. Between the trimmed V and J ends, which lost 5 bases and 4 bases, there was a span of 14 bases. The CDR3 contains 14 residues. This clone was seen a handful of times. Study processing details: For nucleated cells, counts were estimated from reference gene primer amplification. The method was immunoSEQ multiplex PCR; TCRdb's version includes in-frame clones alone and lacks a portion of them. V and J calls and clone size come straight from that table; D and trimming were deduced from the DNA. Among a few hundred thousand clones listed, under 90% were seen once.

The sequence was obtained from a man aged 30 to 39 with active or convalescent COVID-19. Sequenced material: peripheral blood. V is TRBV7-3 and J is TRBJ1-1; D is possibly TRBD1 (5 bases). CDR3 sequence: CASSAESGFTEAFF. The CDR3, as DNA: TGTGCCAGCAGCGCCGAATCAGGGTTCACTGAAGCTTTCTTT.